The T cell receptor (beta chain) under discussion was sequenced for a study of cytomegalovirus exposure and HLA in healthy donors. This CDR3 region has 16 residues. CDR1 and CDR2 from the germline V gene are MGHDK and SYGVNS. V shed 3 bases, J shed 3 bases, and the junction held 10 bases outside the gene matches. The PCR contained 60 Vbeta and 13 Jbeta primers. Per the original data handling: Counted up in a later analysis, unique TCR beta chains came to about 80 million, with around 10 million shared. Clones were sequenced by immunoSEQ multiplex PCR, and TCRdb holds only the in-frame ones, with some missing. The V and J calls and clone size were taken over from that table, and D and trimming were inferred from the DNA. The data show 75,000 to 100,000 clones, around 78% seen once.

The chain couples TRBV25-1 to TRBJ2-5; 7 positions match TRBD2. This TCR was sampled from a man aged 30 to 39 in good health and CMV-seronegative. Source material: PBMCs. The CDR3 region has the DNA TGTGCCAGCAGTGACCTCTCTGGAGCGGGAAAAGAGACCCAGTACTTC. Amino acid sequence: CASSDLSGAGKETQYF.